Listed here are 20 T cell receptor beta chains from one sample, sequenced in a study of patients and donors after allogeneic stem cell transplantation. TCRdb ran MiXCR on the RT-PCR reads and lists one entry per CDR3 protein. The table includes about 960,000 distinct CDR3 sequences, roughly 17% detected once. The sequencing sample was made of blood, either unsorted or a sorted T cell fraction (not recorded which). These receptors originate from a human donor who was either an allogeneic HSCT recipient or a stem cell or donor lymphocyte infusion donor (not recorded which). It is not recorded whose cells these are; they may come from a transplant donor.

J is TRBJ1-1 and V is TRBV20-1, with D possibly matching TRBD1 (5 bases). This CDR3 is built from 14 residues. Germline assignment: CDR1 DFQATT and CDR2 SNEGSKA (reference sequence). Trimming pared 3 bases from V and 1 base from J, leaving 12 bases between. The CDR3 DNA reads TGCAGTGCTAGTGCGGGGGGGACGAACACTGAAGCTTTCTTT. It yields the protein CSASAGGTNTEAFF.

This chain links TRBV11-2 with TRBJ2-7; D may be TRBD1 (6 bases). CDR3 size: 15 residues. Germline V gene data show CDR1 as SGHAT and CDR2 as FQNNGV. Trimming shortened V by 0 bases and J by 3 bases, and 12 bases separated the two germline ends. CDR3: CASSLEWDTFYEQYF. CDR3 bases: TGTGCCAGCAGCTTAGAGTGGGACACCTTCTACGAGCAGTACTTC.

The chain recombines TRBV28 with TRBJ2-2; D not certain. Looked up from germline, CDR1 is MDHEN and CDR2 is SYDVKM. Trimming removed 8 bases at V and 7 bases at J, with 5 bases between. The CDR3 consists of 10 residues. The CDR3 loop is CASFNGELFF. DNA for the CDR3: TGTGCCAGCTTTAACGGGGAGCTGTTTTTT.

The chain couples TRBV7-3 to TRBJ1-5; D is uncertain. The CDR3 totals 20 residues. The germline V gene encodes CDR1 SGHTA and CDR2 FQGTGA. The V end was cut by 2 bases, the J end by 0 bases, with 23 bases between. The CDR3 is CASSLSPAGPVFLSNQPQHF. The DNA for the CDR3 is TGTGCCAGCAGCTTATCCCCAGCAGGTCCAGTATTTCTTAGCAATCAGCCCCAGCATTTT.

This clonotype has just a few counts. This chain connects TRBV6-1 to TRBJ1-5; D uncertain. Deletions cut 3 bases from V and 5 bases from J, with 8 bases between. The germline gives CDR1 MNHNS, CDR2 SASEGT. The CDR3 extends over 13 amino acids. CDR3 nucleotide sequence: TGTGCCAGCAGTGATCTAGGTTATCAGCCCCAGCATTTT. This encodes CASSDLGYQPQHF.

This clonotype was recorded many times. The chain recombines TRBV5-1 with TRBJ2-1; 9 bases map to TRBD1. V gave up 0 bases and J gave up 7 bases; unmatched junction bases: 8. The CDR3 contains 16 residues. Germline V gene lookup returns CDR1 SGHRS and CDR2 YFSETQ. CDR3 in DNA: TGCGCCAGCAGCTTGGCCTCGGGGACAGGGCGAAATGAGCAGTTCTTC. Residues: CASSLASGTGRNEQFF.

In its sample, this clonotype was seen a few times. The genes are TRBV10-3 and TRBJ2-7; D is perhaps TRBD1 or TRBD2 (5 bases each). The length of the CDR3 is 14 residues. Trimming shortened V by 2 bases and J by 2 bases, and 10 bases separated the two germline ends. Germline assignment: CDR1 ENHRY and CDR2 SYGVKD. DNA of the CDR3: TGTGCCATCAGTGAGGAGAGGGGCACCTACGAGCAGTACTTC. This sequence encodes CAISEERGTYEQYF.

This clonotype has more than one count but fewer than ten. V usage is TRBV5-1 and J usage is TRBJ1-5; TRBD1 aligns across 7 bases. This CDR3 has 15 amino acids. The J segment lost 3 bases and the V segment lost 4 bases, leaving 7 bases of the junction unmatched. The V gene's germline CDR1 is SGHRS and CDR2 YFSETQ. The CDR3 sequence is CASSETGALNQPQHF. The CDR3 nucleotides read TGCGCCAGCAGCGAAACAGGGGCCCTCAATCAGCCCCAGCATTTT.

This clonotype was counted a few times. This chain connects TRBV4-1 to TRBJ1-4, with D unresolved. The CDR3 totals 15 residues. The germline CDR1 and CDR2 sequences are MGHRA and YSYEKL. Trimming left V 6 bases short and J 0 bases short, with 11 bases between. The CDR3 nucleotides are TGCGCCAGCAGTCACCACCAGACAACTAATGAAAAACTGTTTTTT. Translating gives CASSHHQTTNEKLFF.

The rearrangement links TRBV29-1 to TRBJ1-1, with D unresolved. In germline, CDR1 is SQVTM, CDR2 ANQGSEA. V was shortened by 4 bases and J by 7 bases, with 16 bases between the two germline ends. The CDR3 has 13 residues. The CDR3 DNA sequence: TGCAGCGTTGTTCGGGGATCCGCGAATGAAGCTTTCTTT. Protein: CSVVRGSANEAFF.

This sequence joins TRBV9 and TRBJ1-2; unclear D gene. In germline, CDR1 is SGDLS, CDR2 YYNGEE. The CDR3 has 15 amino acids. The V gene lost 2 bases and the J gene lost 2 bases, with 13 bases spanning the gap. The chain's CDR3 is CASSVKVGANYGYTF. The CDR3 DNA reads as TGTGCCAGCAGCGTGAAAGTCGGAGCGAACTATGGCTACACCTTC.

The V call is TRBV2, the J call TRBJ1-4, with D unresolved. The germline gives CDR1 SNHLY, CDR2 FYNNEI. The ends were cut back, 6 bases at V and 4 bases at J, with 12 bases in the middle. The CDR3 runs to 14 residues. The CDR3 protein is CASRKDGNNEKLFF. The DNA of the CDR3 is TGTGCCAGCAGGAAGGACGGAAATAATGAAAAACTGTTTTTT.

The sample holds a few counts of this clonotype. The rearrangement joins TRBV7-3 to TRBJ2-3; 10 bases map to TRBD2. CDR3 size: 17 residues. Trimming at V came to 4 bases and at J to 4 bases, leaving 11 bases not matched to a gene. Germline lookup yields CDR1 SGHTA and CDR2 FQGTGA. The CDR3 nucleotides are TGTGCCAGCAGCTCGGGACTAGCGAGAACCTCTTCAGATACGCAGTATTTT. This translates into CASSSGLARTSSDTQYF.

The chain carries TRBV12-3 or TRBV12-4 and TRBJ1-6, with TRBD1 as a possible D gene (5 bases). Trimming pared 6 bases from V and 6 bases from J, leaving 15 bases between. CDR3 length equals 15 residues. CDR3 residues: CASRSEGRINSPLHF. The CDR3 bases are TGTGCCAGCAGATCCGAGGGGAGGATTAATTCACCCCTCCACTTT.

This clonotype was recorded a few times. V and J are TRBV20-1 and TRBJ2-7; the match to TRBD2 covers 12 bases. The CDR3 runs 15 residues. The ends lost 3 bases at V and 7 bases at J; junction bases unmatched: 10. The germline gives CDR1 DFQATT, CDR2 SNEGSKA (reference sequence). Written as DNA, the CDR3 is TGCAGTGCTAGCCCTGGACTAGCGGGATTGGTTGAGCAGTACTTC. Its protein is CSASPGLAGLVEQYF.

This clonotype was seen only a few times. CDR3 region: CASRITGTGNTGELFF. Written as DNA, the CDR3 is TGTGCCAGCAGAATCACCGGGACGGGTAACACCGGGGAGCTGTTTTTT. The chain carries TRBV6-1 and TRBJ2-2; TRBD1 or TRBD2 may be the D gene (5 bases each). CDR1 is MNHNS, CDR2 SASEGT, per germline. The V end lost 6 bases, the J end lost 2 bases, and 16 bases lay between the germline ends. The CDR3 runs 16 residues.

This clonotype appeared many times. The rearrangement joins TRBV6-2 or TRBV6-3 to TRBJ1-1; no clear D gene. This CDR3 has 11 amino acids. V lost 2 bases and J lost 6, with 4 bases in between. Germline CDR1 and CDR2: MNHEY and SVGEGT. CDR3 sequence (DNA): TGTGCCAGCAGTTACGCGGCTGAAGCTTTCTTT. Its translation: CASSYAAEAFF.

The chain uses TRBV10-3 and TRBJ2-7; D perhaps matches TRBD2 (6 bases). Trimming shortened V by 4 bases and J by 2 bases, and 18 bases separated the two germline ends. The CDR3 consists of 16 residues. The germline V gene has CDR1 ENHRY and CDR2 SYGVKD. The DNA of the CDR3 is TGTGCCATCAGTGGGTCGGAGGGGACGCAGACCTACGAGCAGTACTTC. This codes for CAISGSEGTQTYEQYF.

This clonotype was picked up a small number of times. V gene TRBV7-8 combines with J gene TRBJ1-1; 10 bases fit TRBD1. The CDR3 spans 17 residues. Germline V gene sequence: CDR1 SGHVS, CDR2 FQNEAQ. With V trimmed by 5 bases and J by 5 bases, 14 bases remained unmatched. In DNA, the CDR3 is TGTGCCAGCAGCCGATTTACCTGGACAGGGGGAGGAACTGAAGCTTTCTTT. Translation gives CASSRFTWTGGGTEAFF.

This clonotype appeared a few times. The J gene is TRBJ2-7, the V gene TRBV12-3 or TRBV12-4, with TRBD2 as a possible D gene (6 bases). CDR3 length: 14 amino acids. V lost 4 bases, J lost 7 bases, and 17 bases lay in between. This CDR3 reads CASSSREALGEQYF. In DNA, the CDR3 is TGTGCCAGCAGTTCGAGGGAGGCCTTGGGGGAGCAGTACTTC.